Below, 5 T cell receptor beta chains from the same sample are listed, as sequenced in a study of shared clonotypes between healthy human individuals. The assay was immunoSEQ multiplex PCR, and TCRdb's table has in-frame clones only and misses some. This table has about 1.1 million clones, around three quarters appearing once. Sequencing was done on a sample of memory CD4+ T cells from PBMCs. Documented subset: CD45RA-negative fraction. All receptors derive from a man aged 18 to 30 in good health. Some clones in this sample may be carry-over from other donors' samples.

V is TRBV9 and J is TRBJ1-1; 11 bases align to TRBD1. From germline, CDR1 is SGDLS and CDR2 YYNGEE. With 3 bases clipped from V and 2 bases from J, the junction kept 3 bases outside the gene matches. CDR3 length equals 15 residues. The CDR3 region is CASSERTGGNTEAFF. For the CDR3, the DNA is TGTGCCAGCAGCGAGAGGACAGGGGGCAACACTGAAGCTTTCTTT.

This chain connects TRBV14 to TRBJ2-5; D perhaps matches TRBD1 (6 bases). The CDR3 totals 14 residues. Germline V gives CDR1 SGHDN, CDR2 FVKESK. V was pared by 3 bases and J by 4 bases, with 12 bases between. CDR3 sequence (DNA): TGTGCCAGCAGCCAGAGTCTGGGGGCAGAGACCCAGTACTTC. Protein sequence: CASSQSLGAETQYF.

As to this clone: Other DNA sequences in this sample translate to the same CDR3. The CDR3 region has the DNA TGTGCCAGCAGTTACTCCAGGGACTCCTACGAGCAGTACTTC. It codes for CASSYSRDSYEQYF. The chain uses TRBV6-5 and TRBJ2-7; the D gene is possibly TRBD1 (5 bases). The CDR3 runs to 14 residues. V lost 0 bases, J lost 0 bases, and 6 bases lay in between. Germline assignment: CDR1 MNHEY and CDR2 SVGAGI.

The gene calls are TRBV10-3 and TRBJ1-1; D ambiguous. V lost 0 bases and J 9 bases, leaving 8 bases between the germline ends. CDR3 size: 12 residues. Germline CDR1 and CDR2: ENHRY and SYGVKD. The CDR3 DNA reads TGTGCCATCAGTGAGTCCACCAATCAAGCTTTCTTT. This sequence encodes CAISESTNQAFF.

This clone was seen a handful of times. The V and J genes are TRBV10-3 and TRBJ2-5; possible D gene TRBD2, 5 bases. Germline V gives CDR1 ENHRY, CDR2 SYGVKD. The CDR3 spans 12 residues. V lost 2 bases and J 9 bases, leaving 10 bases between the germline ends. The chain's CDR3 is CAISENDGAQYF. The CDR3 DNA reads TGTGCCATCAGTGAGAACGACGGGGCCCAGTACTTC.